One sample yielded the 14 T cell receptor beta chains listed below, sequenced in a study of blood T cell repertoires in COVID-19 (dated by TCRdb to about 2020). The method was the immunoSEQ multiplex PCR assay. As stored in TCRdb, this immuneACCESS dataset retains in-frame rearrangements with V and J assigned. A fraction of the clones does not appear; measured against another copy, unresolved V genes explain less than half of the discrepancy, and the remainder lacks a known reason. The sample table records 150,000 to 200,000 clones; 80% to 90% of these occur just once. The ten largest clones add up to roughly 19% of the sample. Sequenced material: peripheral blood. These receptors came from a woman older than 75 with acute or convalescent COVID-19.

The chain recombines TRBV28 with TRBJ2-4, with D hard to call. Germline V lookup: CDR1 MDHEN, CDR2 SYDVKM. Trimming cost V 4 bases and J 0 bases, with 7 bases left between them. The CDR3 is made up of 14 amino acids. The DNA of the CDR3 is TGTGCCAGCAGTTCGTCGTTAGCCAAAAACATTCAGTACTTC. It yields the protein CASSSSLAKNIQYF.

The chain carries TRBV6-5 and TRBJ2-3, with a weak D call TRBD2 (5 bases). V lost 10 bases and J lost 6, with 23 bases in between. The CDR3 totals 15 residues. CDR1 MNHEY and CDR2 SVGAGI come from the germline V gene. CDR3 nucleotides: TGTGCCACCAAACCCATGGGAGCAAGGGCCGATACGCAGTATTTT. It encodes CATKPMGARADTQYF.

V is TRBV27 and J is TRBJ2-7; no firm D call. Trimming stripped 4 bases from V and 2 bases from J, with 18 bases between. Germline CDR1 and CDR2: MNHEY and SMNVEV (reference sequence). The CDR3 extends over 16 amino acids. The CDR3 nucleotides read TGTGCCAGCAGTTCCATCAACGGCGGTTATGCCTACGAGCAGTACTTC. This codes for CASSSINGGYAYEQYF.

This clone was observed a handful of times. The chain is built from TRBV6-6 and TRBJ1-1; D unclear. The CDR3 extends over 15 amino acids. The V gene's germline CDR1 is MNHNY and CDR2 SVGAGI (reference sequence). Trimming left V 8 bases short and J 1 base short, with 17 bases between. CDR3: CASLVKAAGNTEAFF. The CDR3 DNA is TGTGCCAGCCTAGTAAAGGCGGCGGGGAACACTGAAGCTTTCTTT.

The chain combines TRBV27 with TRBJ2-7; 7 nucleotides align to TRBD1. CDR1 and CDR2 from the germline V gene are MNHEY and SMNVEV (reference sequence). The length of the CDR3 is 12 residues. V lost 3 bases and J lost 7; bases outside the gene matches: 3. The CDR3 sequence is CASSFQTGEQYF. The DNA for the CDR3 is TGTGCCAGCAGTTTCCAGACAGGGGAGCAGTACTTC.

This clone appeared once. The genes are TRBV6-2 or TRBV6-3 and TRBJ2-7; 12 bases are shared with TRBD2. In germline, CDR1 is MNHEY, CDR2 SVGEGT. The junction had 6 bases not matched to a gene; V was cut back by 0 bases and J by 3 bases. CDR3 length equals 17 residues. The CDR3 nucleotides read TGTGCCAGCAGTTACTCGACTAGCGGGAGATTTCACTACGAGCAGTACTTC. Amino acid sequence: CASSYSTSGRFHYEQYF.

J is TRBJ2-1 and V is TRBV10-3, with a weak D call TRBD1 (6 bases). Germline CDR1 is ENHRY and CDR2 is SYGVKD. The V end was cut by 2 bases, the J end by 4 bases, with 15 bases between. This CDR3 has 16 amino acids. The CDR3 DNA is TGTGCCATCAGTGAGAACTCGGGACACTCATACAATGAGCAGTTCTTC. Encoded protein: CAISENSGHSYNEQFF.

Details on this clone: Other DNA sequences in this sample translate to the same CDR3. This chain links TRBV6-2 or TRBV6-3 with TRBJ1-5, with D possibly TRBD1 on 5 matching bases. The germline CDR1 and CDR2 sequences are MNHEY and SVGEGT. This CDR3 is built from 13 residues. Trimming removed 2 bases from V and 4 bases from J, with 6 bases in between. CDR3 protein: CASSYGGNQPQHF. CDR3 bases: TGTGCCAGCAGTTACGGGGGGAATCAGCCCCAGCATTTT.

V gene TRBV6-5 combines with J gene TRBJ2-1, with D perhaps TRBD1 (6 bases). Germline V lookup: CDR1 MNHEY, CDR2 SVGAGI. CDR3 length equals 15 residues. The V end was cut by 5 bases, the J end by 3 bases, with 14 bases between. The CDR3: CASSKPGTSYNEQFF. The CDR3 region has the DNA TGTGCCAGCAGTAAACCCGGGACAAGCTACAATGAGCAGTTCTTC.

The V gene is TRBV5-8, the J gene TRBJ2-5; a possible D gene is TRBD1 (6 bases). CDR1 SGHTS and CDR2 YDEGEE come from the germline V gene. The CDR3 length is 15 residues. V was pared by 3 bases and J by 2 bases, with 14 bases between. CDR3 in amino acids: CASSSSGARQETQYF. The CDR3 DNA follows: TGTGCCAGCAGCTCGTCAGGGGCCCGACAAGAGACCCAGTACTTC.

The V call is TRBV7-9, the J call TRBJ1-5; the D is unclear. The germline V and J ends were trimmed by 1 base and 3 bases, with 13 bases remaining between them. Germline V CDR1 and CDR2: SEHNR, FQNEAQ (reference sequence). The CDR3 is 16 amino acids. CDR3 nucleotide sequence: TGTGCCAGCAGCTTAGGAAGAGGAGGGATCAATCAGCCCCAGCATTTT. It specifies CASSLGRGGINQPQHF.

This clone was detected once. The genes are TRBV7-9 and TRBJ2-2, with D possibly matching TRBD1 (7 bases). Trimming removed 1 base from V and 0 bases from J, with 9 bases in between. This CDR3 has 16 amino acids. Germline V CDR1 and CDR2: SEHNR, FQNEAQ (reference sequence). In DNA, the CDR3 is TGTGCCAGCAGCTTAGGCGGGACAGCGAACACCGGGGAGCTGTTTTTT. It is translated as CASSLGGTANTGELFF.

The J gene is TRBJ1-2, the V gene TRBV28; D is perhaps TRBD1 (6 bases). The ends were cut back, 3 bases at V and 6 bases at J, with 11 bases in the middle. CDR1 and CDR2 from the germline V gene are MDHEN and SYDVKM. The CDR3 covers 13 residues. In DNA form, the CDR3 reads TGTGCCAGCAGTTTTCAGGGGAGAGATGGCTACACCTTC. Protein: CASSFQGRDGYTF.

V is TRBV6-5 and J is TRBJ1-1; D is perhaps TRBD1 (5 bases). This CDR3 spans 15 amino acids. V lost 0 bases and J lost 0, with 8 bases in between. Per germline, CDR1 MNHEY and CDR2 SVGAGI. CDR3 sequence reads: CASSYSPTVNTEAFF. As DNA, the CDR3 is TGTGCCAGCAGTTACTCCCCGACAGTGAACACTGAAGCTTTCTTT.